This record covers a single T cell receptor beta chain. The sample contains more than one DNA sequence encoding this CDR3. This sample is drawn from a study of shared clonotypes between healthy human individuals. Only Caucasian adults living in Nashville, Tennessee served as donors. Germline V gene lookup returns CDR1 SGHTA and CDR2 FQGNSA. V was cut by 2 bases and J by 2 bases, with 6 bases left in between. The CDR3 extends over 13 amino acids. Original data processing: Junction-only sequences without quality scores were provided by ImmunoSEQ, so filtering was different. Here immunoSEQ multiplex PCR was the method, and the copy in TCRdb shows in-frame clones only, minus some. V and J calls plus clone size are reproduced from that table; the DNA served to infer D and trimming. This repertoire shows around 500,000 clones, approximately 80% found once; its top ten account for over 10%.

The chain couples TRBV7-2 to TRBJ2-5; D unresolved. Sequences were obtained from PBMCs. This TCR was recovered from a woman in her thirties or forties in good health. Some clones in this sample may be carry-over from other donors' samples. The CDR3: CASSLRRQETQYF. As DNA, the CDR3 is TGTGCCAGCAGCTTACGCCGGCAAGAGACCCAGTACTTC.